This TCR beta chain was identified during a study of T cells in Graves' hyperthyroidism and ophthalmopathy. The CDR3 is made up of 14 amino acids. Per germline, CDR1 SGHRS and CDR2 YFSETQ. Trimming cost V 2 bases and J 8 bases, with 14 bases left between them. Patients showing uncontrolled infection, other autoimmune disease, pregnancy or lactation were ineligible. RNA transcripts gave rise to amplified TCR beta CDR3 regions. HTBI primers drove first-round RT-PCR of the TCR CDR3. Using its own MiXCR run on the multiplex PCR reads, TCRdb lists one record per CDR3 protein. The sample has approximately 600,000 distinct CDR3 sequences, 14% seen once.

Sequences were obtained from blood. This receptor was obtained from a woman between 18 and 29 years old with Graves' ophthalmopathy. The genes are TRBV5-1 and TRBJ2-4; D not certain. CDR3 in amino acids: CASSFGTPPDIQYF. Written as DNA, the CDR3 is TGCGCCAGCAGCTTTGGCACTCCCCCGGACATTCAGTACTTC.